This TCR beta chain came from a study of shared clonotypes between healthy human individuals. Study in general: Used for every donor were three CD4 naive, three CD4 memory, two CD8 naive and one CD8 memory plate.

Study-wide results and caveats: Memory subsets generally showed lower estimated richness than naive subsets.

In regard to this clone: What it recognizes is unknown.

TCRdb keeps only in-frame clones here, not all; method: immunoSEQ multiplex PCR. The sample yields 1.5 million to 2.5 million clones, about 95% seen once. The naive CD8 fraction comprised CD45RO-negative cells positively selected for CCR7 and excluded terminally differentiated effector memory CD45RA+ cells. Study donors comprised healthy, HIV-negative adults devoid of recent acute infection or vaccination. Every contributor of samples was a Caucasian grown-up residing in Nashville, Tennessee. CDR3 length: 16 amino acids. Germline loops: CDR1 SGHKS, CDR2 YYEKEE (reference sequence). V was pared by 4 bases and J by 4 bases, with 6 bases of the junction left unmatched.

This clonotype was obtained from a man in his late teens or twenties in good health. This chain joins TRBV5-5 and TRBJ2-2; TRBD1 aligns across 11 bases. The specimen sequenced was naive CD8+ T cells sorted from blood. The DNA of the CDR3 is TGTGCCAGCAGCCTCGGGACAGGGGGAATCACCGGGGAGCTGTTTTTT. Protein: CASSLGTGGITGELFF. The entire variable domain, with the rest obtained from reference TRBV5-5 and TRBJ2-2, is as follows: DAGVTQSPTHLIKTRGQQVTLRCSPISGHKSVSWYQQVLGQGPQFIFQYYEKEERGRGNFPDRFSARQFPNYSSELNVNALLLGDSALYLCASSLGTGGITGELFFGEGSRLTVL.